This TCR beta chain appears in the sequencing data of a study of cytomegalovirus exposure and HLA in healthy donors. About the study: HLA-typed donors were the source of some 80 million unique TCRs, which an early data release held. Study results and limitations: Roughly even sequencing depth across donors was the assumption behind the presence/absence analyses. In a later analysis, the majority of CMV-associated beta chains seemingly showed HLA restriction.

The PCR used 60 Vbeta and 13 Jbeta primers. Data came from immunoSEQ multiplex PCR; TCRdb stores just in-frame clones and leaves some out. The sample records roughly 200,000 clones, 65% to 85% being singletons. Notes on this clone: The antigen remains undetermined.

This CDR3 has 15 residues. V gave up 3 bases and J gave up 0 bases; unmatched junction bases: 1. Germline values: CDR1 SGHDT, CDR2 YYEEEE. Sequenced sample: PBMCs. The chain has TRBV5-6 and TRBJ2-1; 9 bases align to TRBD1. The source is a female donor in good health and CMV-seronegative. The chain's CDR3 is CASSSTGGSYNEQFF. For the CDR3, the DNA is TGTGCCAGCAGCTCGACAGGGGGCTCCTACAATGAGCAGTTCTTC.